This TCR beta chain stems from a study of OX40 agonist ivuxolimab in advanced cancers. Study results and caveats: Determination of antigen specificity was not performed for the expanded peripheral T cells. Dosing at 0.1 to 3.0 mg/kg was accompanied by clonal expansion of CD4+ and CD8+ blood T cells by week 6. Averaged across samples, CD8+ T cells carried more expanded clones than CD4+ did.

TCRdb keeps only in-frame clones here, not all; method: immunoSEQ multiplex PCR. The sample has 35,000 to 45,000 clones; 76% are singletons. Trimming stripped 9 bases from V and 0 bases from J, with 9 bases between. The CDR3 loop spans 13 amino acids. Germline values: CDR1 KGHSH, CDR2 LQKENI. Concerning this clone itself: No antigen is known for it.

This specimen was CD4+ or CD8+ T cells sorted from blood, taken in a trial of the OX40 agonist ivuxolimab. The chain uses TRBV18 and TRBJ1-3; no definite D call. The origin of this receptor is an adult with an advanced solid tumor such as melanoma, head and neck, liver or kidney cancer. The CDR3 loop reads CASSDVSGNTIYF. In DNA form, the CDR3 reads TGTGCCAGTTCGGACGTCTCTGGAAACACCATATATTTT.